This T cell receptor (beta chain) came from a study of OX40 agonist ivuxolimab in advanced cancers. In the study overall: Ivuxolimab, which targeted the costimulatory receptor OX40 (CD134), was an agonistic, fully human IgG2 monoclonal antibody. Intravenous ivuxolimab was administered to patients every 2 weeks at six dose levels: 0.01, 0.1, 0.3, 1.5, 3 and 10 mg/kg. Of the approximately 53 patients in dose escalation, 19 had hepatocellular carcinoma, about 15 had melanoma, 9 had renal cell carcinoma and 9 had head and neck cancer. In the dose-escalation cohort, around four fifths of patients were male, and the mean age was roughly 60 years with a range of about 20 to 80. Prior anti-PD-1, anti-PD-L1 or anti-CTLA-4 therapy was permitted, and checkpoint inhibitors had been received by about 36% of dose-escalation patients. Partial responses were achieved by three dose-escalation patients, of whom one had hepatocellular carcinoma and two had cutaneous melanoma. Peripheral TCRbeta sequencing aimed to test whether ivuxolimab altered TCR sequence diversity and caused clonal T-cell expansion. The paper describes the monotherapy dose-escalation part (N = 52 patients) of the phase I trial of ivuxolimab. The paper as a whole reports these results and caveats: In partial responders in the 0.1-3.0 mg/kg groups, normalized peripheral clonal expansion was found to be among the lowest, especially among CD8+ T cells. Which antigens the clonally expanded peripheral T cells were specific for was not determined. Low levels of normalized T-cell clonal expansion were also seen in some patients who did not respond. At doses of 0.1 to 3.0 mg/kg, clonal expansion of both CD4+ and CD8+ T cells in blood was seen between baseline and week 6. After ivuxolimab, expanded clones were on average more numerous among CD8+ T cells than among CD4+ T cells.

The CDR3 starts with the cysteine, ends with the phenylalanine, and has 14 residues. The CDR3 DNA has 42 bases and is translated from base 1. V is pared back by 5 bases and J by 1 base, with 11 bases lying between the germline termini. From a lookup of the germline V gene, CDR1 and CDR2 are SGHTA and FQGTGA. Comment on this clone: The antigen this receptor binds is unknown. Qualities for individual bases were not recorded, and no much larger clone is one base off.

To sequence the TCRbeta CDR3 region, genomic DNA was isolated from the sorted cells. The immunoSEQ Assay was used for sequencing of TCRbeta CDR3 regions. The clones in this table, taken by TCRdb from immuneACCESS, are in-frame only. Not every clone is retained; where verified, under half of the shortfall comes from an unresolved V gene, and the cause of the rest is unknown. Recorded for this sample are about 52,000 clones; 75% to 90% of them occurred a single time. Of the sample, 11% to 15% is held by the ten largest clones. Patients with autoimmune disease history or receiving systemic immunosuppression were excluded from the trial. Peripheral blood for TCR sequencing was collected from all dose cohorts at baseline, on cycle 4 day 1, and on cycle 7 day 1. The samples were drawn from a first-in-human, open-label, multicenter phase I dose-escalation trial of ivuxolimab. The trial enrolled adults with locally advanced or metastatic head and neck squamous cell, hepatocellular, melanoma or renal cell carcinoma. CD4+ and CD8+ T cells were sorted separately from peripheral blood before TCR sequencing.

Recombination linked TRBV7-3 to TRBJ1-1; no D segment can be confidently identified. This sample comprised CD4+ or CD8+ T cells sorted from blood, obtained in a trial of the OX40 agonist ivuxolimab. This clonotype originated in an adult with an advanced solid tumor such as melanoma, head and neck, liver or kidney cancer. The bases read TGTGCCAGCAGCGTAGACAACGCGAACACTGAAGCTTTCTTT. Protein translation: CASSVDNANTEAFF. The CDR3 plus the reference TRBV7-3 and TRBJ1-1 genes for the other parts give the full variable domain: GAGVSQTPSNKVTEKGKYVELRCDPISGHTALYWYRQSLGQGPEFLIYFQGTGAADDSGLPNDRFFAVRPEGSVSTLKIQRTERGDSAVYLCASSVDNANTEAFFGQGTRLTVV.